This T cell receptor (beta chain) was sequenced during a study of blood T cell repertoires in COVID-19. This table comes from immunoSEQ multiplex PCR, and its TCRdb copy is limited to in-frame clones, with some not included. The data show under 300,000 clones, around 83% seen once. The CDR3 covers 15 residues. Germline V gene sequence: CDR1 SEHNR, CDR2 FQNEAQ (reference sequence). V was clipped by 5 bases and J by 4 bases, with 12 bases between them. The sequencing input was PBMCs or T cells enriched from blood (not recorded which). The TCR sequence derives from a woman aged 45-65 years who had been exposed to COVID-19. The chain employs TRBV7-9 and TRBJ1-6, with D perhaps matching TRBD1 (5 bases). For the CDR3, the DNA is TGTGCCAGCAGCCTATGGGGCTCTTATAATTCACCCCTCCACTTT. As protein: CASSLWGSYNSPLHF.